One sample yielded the 26 T cell receptor beta chains listed below, sequenced in a study of blood T cells in healthy people across ages. A second PCR, run for roughly 7 to 12 cycles, used a sample-barcoded 5' primer plus a J-beta primer mix. TCRdb passed the 5' RACE reads through MiXCR, listing each CDR3 protein once. The sample lists hundreds of thousands of distinct CDR3 sequences; about 42% were seen once. Sequenced: blood. Receptors were obtained from an older woman in good health.

This clonotype occurred a few times. This chain joins TRBV9 and TRBJ2-3; no clear D. V was shortened by 4 bases and J by 1 base, with 13 bases between the two germline ends. Germline CDR1 reads SGDLS; CDR2 reads YYNGEE. The CDR3 totals 15 residues. The CDR3 region is CASSLHPTRTDTQYF. CDR3 DNA: TGTGCCAGCAGCCTACACCCTACACGCACAGATACGCAGTATTTT.

This clonotype appeared a few times. This chain uses TRBV3-1 with TRBJ2-5, with TRBD2 matching 7 bases. Germline V gene sequence: CDR1 LGHDT, CDR2 YNNKEL (reference sequence). The J segment lost 4 bases and the V segment lost 5 bases, leaving 7 bases of the junction unmatched. The CDR3 consists of 14 residues. As DNA, the CDR3 is TGTGCCAGCAGCAAAGTAAGCGGGGCAGAGACCCAGTACTTC. Protein product: CASSKVSGAETQYF.

The rearrangement joins TRBV20-1 to TRBJ1-5; a possible D gene is TRBD1 (5 bases). Deletions cut 2 bases from V and 4 bases from J, with 9 bases between. CDR1 DFQATT and CDR2 SNEGSKA come from the germline V gene (reference sequence). The length of the CDR3 is 13 residues. CDR3 coding DNA: TGCAGTGCTAGACAGGGTGAGAATCAGCCCCAGCATTTT. Encoded protein: CSARQGENQPQHF.

This clonotype showed up just once. The CDR3 here is CASSLDYGADTQYF. The CDR3 nucleotides read TGTGCCAGCAGTTTAGATTATGGTGCAGATACGCAGTATTTT. The J gene is TRBJ2-3, the V gene TRBV12-3 or TRBV12-4; D is undetermined. Between the trimmed V and J ends, which lost 1 base and 4 bases, there was a span of 9 bases. The CDR3 length is 14 residues.

The rearrangement uses TRBV7-3 and TRBJ2-1; a possible D gene is TRBD2 (6 bases). This CDR3 is built from 16 residues. V was shortened by 5 bases and J by 4 bases, with 18 bases between the two germline ends. Germline values: CDR1 SGHTA, CDR2 FQGTGA. The CDR3 DNA follows: TGTGCCAGCAGCCCAACTAGCACTGGTATTTACAATGAGCAGTTCTTC. Translating it yields CASSPTSTGIYNEQFF.

The CDR3: CSASAGSEQYF. The CDR3 bases are TGCAGCGCTTCGGCCGGGAGTGAGCAGTACTTC. The J gene is TRBJ2-5, the V gene TRBV20-1; tentatively, D is TRBD2 (6 bases). The CDR3 totals 11 residues. Germline loops: CDR1 DFQATT, CDR2 SNEGSKA (reference sequence).

A word on this clonotype: The junction shows a germline mismatch at one end, possibly a read error. The V gene is TRBV7-7, the J gene TRBJ2-5; 7 bases match TRBD1. CDR1 is SSHAT and CDR2 is FNYEAQ in the germline V gene (reference sequence). The CDR3 covers 15 residues. The CDR3 region is CASSSSQDRRETQYF. CDR3 in DNA: TGTGCTAGCAGCTCCTCGCAGGACAGGAGGGAGACCCAGTACTTC.

The chain recombines TRBV11-2 with TRBJ2-1; D is ambiguous. Trimming cost V 6 bases and J 6 bases, with 15 bases left between them. CDR1 and CDR2 from the germline V gene are SGHAT and FQNNGV. The CDR3 has 14 residues. CDR3 sequence: CASSTGRRGNEQFF. The DNA of the CDR3 is TGTGCCAGCAGTACCGGTAGGAGAGGCAATGAGCAGTTCTTC.

Only a few counts were recorded for this clonotype. The chain couples TRBV12-3 or TRBV12-4 to TRBJ2-1, with 7 bases fitting TRBD1. CDR3 length: 15 amino acids. V shed 1 base, J shed 4 bases, and the junction held 4 bases outside the gene matches. Here the CDR3 reads CASSLDRGPYNEQFF. CDR3 DNA: TGTGCCAGCAGTTTAGACAGGGGCCCTTACAATGAGCAGTTCTTC.

This clonotype came up a few times. A read error may be the cause here, since a much bigger clone is one base away. DNA for the CDR3: TGCGCCAGCAGCTTGGACGTCTCGGGAGTATACAATGAGCAGTACTTC. This encodes CASSLDVSGVYNEQYF. J is TRBJ2-5 and V is TRBV5-1, with a possible D match to TRBD2 (6 bases). With 0 bases removed from V and 11 bases from J, the gap between germline ends came to 23 bases. Germline loops: CDR1 SGHRS, CDR2 YFSETQ. There are 16 residues in the CDR3.

This chain uses TRBV12-3 or TRBV12-4 with TRBJ1-1; D is perhaps TRBD1 (5 bases). The CDR3 spans 14 residues. V was cut by 6 bases and J by 3 bases, with 14 bases left in between. The CDR3 is CASRQPAGDTEAFF. For the CDR3, the DNA is TGTGCCAGCAGGCAGCCTGCGGGGGACACTGAAGCTTTCTTT.

V is TRBV4-2 and J is TRBJ2-7; D is ambiguous. There are 14 residues in the CDR3. Trimming pared 10 bases from V and 1 base from J, leaving 17 bases between. Germline CDR1 LGHNA, CDR2 YNFKEQ. CDR3 sequence (DNA): TGTGCCAACAAAGGGTCGACTGTTTCCTACGAGCAGTACTTC. Translation gives CANKGSTVSYEQYF.

The chain uses TRBV28 and TRBJ1-6, with 9 bases that match TRBD1. The germline CDR1 and CDR2 sequences are MDHEN and SYDVKM. Trimming cost V 2 bases and J 10 bases; bases outside gene matches: 6. This CDR3 spans 15 amino acids. The CDR3 coding sequence is TGTGCCAGCAGTTTAGGGACAGGGTATGGGTCACCCCTCCACTTT. Protein sequence: CASSLGTGYGSPLHF.

A note on this clonotype: One end of the junction fails to match germline, which may point to a read error. The rearrangement links TRBV6-2 or TRBV6-3 to TRBJ2-7; D ambiguous. Looked up from germline, CDR1 is MNHEY and CDR2 is SVGEGT. The CDR3 totals 13 residues. The CDR3 loop is CASRDGDPYERYF. CDR3 nucleotide sequence: TGTGCCAGCAGGGACGGCGACCCCTACGAGCGGTACTTC.

The chain combines TRBV3-1 with TRBJ2-7; 8 positions agree with TRBD2. With 4 bases clipped from V and 2 bases from J, the junction kept 10 bases outside the gene matches. The CDR3 is made up of 16 amino acids. CDR1 and CDR2 (germline): LGHDT, YNNKEL (reference sequence). The chain's CDR3 is CASSRNRGGRTYEQYF. The CDR3 nucleotides read TGTGCCAGCAGCCGGAATCGGGGGGGACGAACCTACGAGCAGTACTTC.

This clonotype was detected many times. This chain joins TRBV29-1 and TRBJ2-5, with 10 positions matching TRBD1. Trimming cost V 7 bases and J 7 bases; bases outside gene matches: 9. The V gene's germline CDR1 is SQVTM and CDR2 ANQGSEA. The CDR3 consists of 13 residues. This CDR3 is CSAQTGGPGTQYF. The CDR3, as DNA: TGCAGCGCCCAGACAGGGGGCCCCGGGACCCAGTACTTC. The variable domain in full, with the rest retrieved from reference TRBV29-1 and TRBJ2-5, is SAVISQKPSRDICQRGTSLTIQCQVDSQVTMMFWYRQQPGQSLTLIATANQGSEATYESGFVIDKFPISRPNLTFSTLTVSNMSPEDSSIYLCSAQTGGPGTQYFGPGTRLLVL.

About this clonotype: A much more abundant neighbour one base away suggests this may be a read error. The chain recombines TRBV10-2 with TRBJ2-7; D gene unclear. CDR3 length equals 13 residues. Deletions cut 6 bases from V and 5 bases from J, with 14 bases between. Germline-derived CDR1 and CDR2 are WSHSY and SAAADI. CDR3 bases: TGCGCCAGCAGAGCTTCTGGGCGCAACGAGCAGTACTTC. It codes for CASRASGRNEQYF.

The rearrangement uses TRBV6-2 or TRBV6-3 and TRBJ2-1, with D perhaps matching TRBD2 (6 bases). The CDR3 sequence is 14 residues long. Germline CDR1 is MNHEY and CDR2 is SVGEGT. The ends were cut back, 5 bases at V and 7 bases at J, with 15 bases in the middle. The chain's CDR3 is CASSGRRVTNEQFF. The CDR3 nucleotides read TGTGCCAGCAGTGGCAGGAGGGTCACTAATGAGCAGTTCTTC.

A remark on this clonotype: The junction differs from germline at one of its ends, possibly a read error. The CDR3 reads CALSVGSGRELFF. The CDR3 coding sequence is TGTGCCTTGAGTGTTGGATCCGGGAGGGAGCTGTTTTTT. This chain connects TRBV30 to TRBJ2-2, with a possible D match to TRBD2 (5 bases). The CDR3 length is 13 residues. Germline V gene data show CDR1 as GTSNPN and CDR2 as SVGIG (reference sequence).

The chain couples TRBV29-1 to TRBJ2-2; tentatively, D is TRBD2 (5 bases). Trimming took off 7 bases at V and 6 bases at J, with 9 bases between the two ends. CDR1 is SQVTM and CDR2 is ANQGSEA in the germline V gene. The CDR3 spans 11 residues. Here the CDR3 DNA reads TGCAGCGGTGGGAGTCCCGGGGAGCTGTTTTTT. Protein sequence: CSGGSPGELFF.

This CDR3 is CASSPREEEDTEAFF. DNA for the CDR3: TGTGCCAGCAGCCCCCGAGAGGAGGAGGACACTGAAGCTTTCTTT. This chain uses TRBV9 with TRBJ1-1; the D is unclear. Germline assignment: CDR1 SGDLS and CDR2 YYNGEE. Trimming pared 4 bases from V and 3 bases from J, leaving 16 bases between. The CDR3 spans 15 residues.

This rearrangement joins TRBV10-3 to TRBJ2-7; the D is unclear. Germline V gene data show CDR1 as ENHRY and CDR2 as SYGVKD. The CDR3 sequence is 14 residues long. V gave up 2 bases and J gave up 1 base, with 9 bases separating them. The CDR3 coding sequence is TGTGCCATCAGTGAGGCGGTCGGATCCTACGAGCAGTACTTC. It yields the protein CAISEAVGSYEQYF.

Here the CDR3 reads CAGTAQEQTYEQYF. Written as DNA, the CDR3 is TGTGCCGGAACTGCCCAGGAACAGACCTACGAGCAGTACTTC. The chain employs TRBV6-2 or TRBV6-3 and TRBJ2-7; D not certain. CDR3 length: 14 amino acids. CDR1 is MNHEY, CDR2 SVGEGT, per germline. The germline V and J ends were trimmed by 11 bases and 2 bases, with 19 bases remaining between them.

V and J are TRBV6-5 and TRBJ2-7; possible D gene TRBD2, 6 bases. Near its end, the DNA agrees better with TRBJ2-5, so the J call may be wrong. The germline CDR1 and CDR2 sequences are MNHEY and SVGAGI. The CDR3 extends over 16 amino acids. CDR3 in DNA: TGTGCCAGCAGTTCGCGGGACTCCCTCCTGTTTGGGACCCAGTACTTC. Its protein is CASSSRDSLLFGTQYF.

This clonotype was picked up one time. In DNA, the CDR3 is TGTGCCACCAGCAGAGATTCGATCAAGGAGAGAAGCTCCTACAATGAGCAGTTCTTC. Residues: CATSRDSIKERSSYNEQFF. The V and J genes are TRBV15 and TRBJ2-1; no firm D call. Germline lookup yields CDR1 LNHNV and CDR2 YYDKDF (reference sequence). This CDR3 region has 19 residues. Trimming stripped 0 bases from V and 0 bases from J, with 18 bases between. Full variable domain (outside the CDR3, taken from reference TRBV15 and TRBJ2-1): DAMVIQNPRYQVTQFGKPVTLSCSQTLNHNVMYWYQQKSSQAPKLLFHYYDKDFNNEADTPDNFQSRRPNTSFCFLDIRSPGLGDTAMYLCATSRDSIKERSSYNEQFFGPGTRLTVL.

In regard to this clonotype: Just one base apart from a much larger clone, this may be a read error. V gene TRBV29-1 combines with J gene TRBJ2-7; no firm D call. The closer fit of TRBJ2-5 to the DNA end suggests the J call may be wrong. The germline gives CDR1 SQVTM, CDR2 ANQGSEA. The CDR3 covers 12 residues. In DNA, the CDR3 is TGCAGCGTTGTACCCTCGCAAAAGACCCAGTACTTC. Translated: CSVVPSQKTQYF.